This record concerns one TCR beta chain sequence. Its matching antigen is unknown. The sample is drawn from a study of T cell responses to AZD1222 COVID-19 vaccine. The germline V and J ends were trimmed by 1 base and 2 bases, with 16 bases remaining between them. Looked up from germline, CDR1 is SGHRS and CDR2 is YFSETQ. This CDR3 is built from 16 residues. Regarding the study as a whole: The peak T cell response came first, and repertoires were sampled only after it.

The table came from immunoSEQ multiplex PCR; TCRdb's copy has only in-frame clones and leaves some out. The sample yields 90,000 to 95,000 clones, more than 75% seen once. This sequence joins TRBV5-1 and TRBJ2-7, with TRBD1 as a possible D gene (5 bases). The receptor was derived from an adult in good health. Sequencing was performed on peripheral blood, taken on day 0 of AZD1222 vaccination. The CDR3 bases are TGCGCCAGCAGCTTGTCGCAGGGTGGGAAAACCTACGAGCAGTACTTC. Protein product: CASSLSQGGKTYEQYF. The full variable domain, with the rest looked up from reference TRBV5-1 and TRBJ2-7, is KAGVTQTPRYLIKTRGQQVTLSCSPISGHRSVSWYQQTPGQGLQFLFEYFSETQRNKGNFPGRFSGRQFSNSRSEMNVSTLELGDSALYLCASSLSQGGKTYEQYFGPGTRLTVT.